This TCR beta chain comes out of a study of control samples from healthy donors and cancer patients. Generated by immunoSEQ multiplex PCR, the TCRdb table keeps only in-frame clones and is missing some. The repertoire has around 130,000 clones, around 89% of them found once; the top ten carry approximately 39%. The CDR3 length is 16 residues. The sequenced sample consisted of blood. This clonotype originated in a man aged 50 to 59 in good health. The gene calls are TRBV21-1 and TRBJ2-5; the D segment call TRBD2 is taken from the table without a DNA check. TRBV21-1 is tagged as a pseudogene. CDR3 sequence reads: CASSKAAGLSQETQYF. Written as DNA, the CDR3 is TGTGCCAGCAGCAAAGCGGCGGGGTTAAGCCAAGAGACCCAGTACTTC.